Shown below are 31 T cell receptor beta chains from a single sample sequenced in a study of blood T cell repertoires in COVID-19. Sequenced by immunoSEQ multiplex PCR; TCRdb stores in-frame clones only, minus some. The sample lists 200,000 to 250,000 clones, 80% occurring once. Sequencing was done on a sample of peripheral blood. Every receptor here comes from a human donor in a cohort sampled during active COVID-19.

The CDR3 loop reads CASSSRQGTGGYTF. As DNA, the CDR3 is TGTGCCAGCAGTTCCAGACAGGGGACTGGTGGCTACACCTTC. The J gene is TRBJ1-2, the V gene TRBV27; 8 bases are a match to TRBD1. Losses at the gene ends were 4 bases for V and 7 bases for J; bases not matched to a gene: 8. CDR1 MNHEY and CDR2 SMNVEV come from the germline V gene (reference sequence). This CDR3 spans 14 amino acids.

The chain employs TRBV19 and TRBJ2-3; D ambiguous. Trimming removed 6 bases from V and 6 bases from J, with 10 bases in between. The CDR3 contains 12 residues. The germline gives CDR1 LNHDA, CDR2 SQIVND (reference sequence). The CDR3 sequence: CASSNPVDTQYF. CDR3 in DNA: TGTGCCAGTAGCAACCCAGTGGATACGCAGTATTTT.

This clone has a handful of counts. The chain recombines TRBV2 with TRBJ2-1; 10 positions match TRBD2. Germline CDR1 is SNHLY and CDR2 is FYNNEI. This CDR3 is built from 15 residues. Trimming cost V 3 bases and J 4 bases; bases outside gene matches: 3. The CDR3 here is CASSDSGGAYNEQFF. In nucleotides, the CDR3 is TGTGCCAGCAGTGACAGCGGGGGGGCGTACAATGAGCAGTTCTTC.

The chain couples TRBV2 to TRBJ1-2; 8 bases match TRBD1. Germline CDR1 and CDR2: SNHLY and FYNNEI. The V and J ends lost 7 bases and 4 bases, in that order; junction bases with no gene match: 8. CDR3 length equals 14 residues. The CDR3 DNA reads TGTGCCAGCACTTGGACAGGGTCGGGCTATGGCTACACCTTC. Residues: CASTWTGSGYGYTF.

The chain links TRBV3-1 (or the pseudogene TRBV3-2) to TRBJ1-1, with unresolved D. From germline, CDR1 is LGHDT and CDR2 YNNKEL (reference sequence). The CDR3 runs to 14 residues. The V end lost 7 bases, the J end lost 4 bases, and 16 bases lay between the germline ends. In nucleotides, the CDR3 is TGTGCCAGCACCCCGCGGGAGGAGAGCACTGAAGCTTTCTTT. Translated, it gives CASTPREESTEAFF.

This sequence joins TRBV19 and TRBJ1-2, with D hard to call. Trimming took 10 bases from V and 0 from J, leaving 9 bases between them. Germline loops: CDR1 LNHDA, CDR2 SQIVND (reference sequence). There are 12 residues in the CDR3. CDR3 amino acids: CAIFKPNYGYTF. The CDR3 DNA follows: TGTGCCATATTTAAGCCTAACTATGGCTACACCTTC.

This rearrangement joins TRBV5-4 to TRBJ1-4, with a possible D match to TRBD1 (5 bases). This CDR3 has 16 amino acids. Germline CDR1 reads SGHNT; CDR2 reads YYREEE (reference sequence). V was clipped by 4 bases and J by 0 bases, with 13 bases between them. CDR3 bases: TGTGCCAGCAGCGGGGGACCGGGGGCAACTAATGAAAAACTGTTTTTT. This encodes CASSGGPGATNEKLFF.

V gene TRBV7-4 combines with J gene TRBJ2-1, with D perhaps matching TRBD2 (6 bases). The CDR3 consists of 17 residues. Per the germline V gene, CDR1 is SGHVT and CDR2 is SQSDAQ. Deletions cut 1 base from V and 0 bases from J, with 13 bases between. Here the CDR3 reads CASSLGGAPSSYNEQFF. Here the CDR3 DNA reads TGTGCCAGCAGCTTAGGCGGGGCCCCTAGCTCCTACAATGAGCAGTTCTTC.

This chain uses TRBV28 with TRBJ1-6; 7 positions match TRBD1. The germline V gene has CDR1 MDHEN and CDR2 SYDVKM. The CDR3 spans 13 residues. Losses at the gene ends were 6 bases for V and 9 bases for J; bases not matched to a gene: 5. CDR3 in amino acids: CASRPGGRSPLHF. The CDR3 DNA reads as TGTGCCAGCAGACCAGGGGGACGTTCACCCCTCCACTTT.

V gene TRBV6-2 or TRBV6-3 combines with J gene TRBJ2-7; tentatively, D is TRBD2 (5 bases). Trimming shortened V by 4 bases and J by 0 bases, and 7 bases separated the two germline ends. CDR3 length equals 13 residues. Germline CDR1 reads MNHEY; CDR2 reads SVGEGT. The chain's CDR3 is CASSFSVSYEQYF. CDR3 sequence (DNA): TGTGCCAGCAGTTTTAGCGTCTCCTACGAGCAGTACTTC.

V gene TRBV6-4 combines with J gene TRBJ2-3; 11 nucleotides line up with TRBD2. The CDR3 extends over 15 amino acids. Trimming at V came to 2 bases and at J to 5 bases, leaving 3 bases not matched to a gene. Germline V CDR1 and CDR2: MRHNA, SNTAGT. CDR3 region: CASSDRGTSGDTQYF. CDR3 sequence (DNA): TGTGCCAGCAGTGACCGCGGGACTAGCGGAGATACGCAGTATTTT.

The genes are TRBV2 and TRBJ2-3; 14 nucleotides agree with TRBD2. Germline V gives CDR1 SNHLY, CDR2 FYNNEI. This CDR3 has 20 amino acids. Germline trimming cut 1 base from V and 8 bases from J; bases unmatched to any gene: 17. CDR3 nucleotides: TGTGCCAGCAGTGAAGAACGGTGGGCGACTAGCGGGAGGGCCGTCGGTACGCAGTATTTT. It specifies CASSEERWATSGRAVGTQYF.

This chain connects TRBV7-6 to TRBJ1-3; the D is unclear. Germline V gene lookup returns CDR1 SGHVS and CDR2 FNYEAQ. CDR3 size: 14 residues. With 5 bases removed from V and 4 bases from J, the gap between germline ends came to 12 bases. CDR3 loop: CASSLPAGGNTIYF. CDR3 nucleotides: TGTGCCAGCAGCCTACCCGCCGGGGGAAACACCATATATTTT. The full variable domain, its missing parts supplied by reference TRBV7-6 and TRBJ1-3, is GAGVSQSPRYKVTKRGQDVALRCDPISGHVSLYWYRQALGQGPEFLTYFNYEAQQDKSGLPNDRFSAERPEGSISTLTIQRTEQRDSAMYRCASSLPAGGNTIYFGEGSWLTVV.

The chain is built from TRBV4-3 and TRBJ1-2; no clear D gene. The CDR3 length is 16 residues. Germline values: CDR1 LGHNA, CDR2 YSLEER. Trimming left V 0 bases short and J 0 bases short, with 11 bases between. CDR3 sequence (DNA): TGCGCCAGCAGCCAAGATCTCACTTCGGCTAACTATGGCTACACCTTC. This translates into CASSQDLTSANYGYTF.

This chain connects TRBV6-6 to TRBJ2-7; D is possibly TRBD2 (6 bases). V lost 5 bases and J lost 1, with 18 bases in between. Germline-derived CDR1 and CDR2 are MNHNY and SVGAGI (reference sequence). This CDR3 is built from 16 residues. Written as DNA, the CDR3 is TGTGCCAGCAGTCGGCACGATAGCGGACGGTCCTACGAGCAGTACTTC. Residues: CASSRHDSGRSYEQYF.

The chain is built from TRBV6-2 or TRBV6-3 and TRBJ1-2; 10 bases are shared with TRBD1. The V segment lost 6 bases and the J segment 3 bases; nucleotides outside the gene matches: 10. CDR3 length: 16 residues. CDR1 is MNHEY and CDR2 is SVGEGT in the germline V gene. The CDR3 sequence is CASSAGQGTRDYGYTF. CDR3 DNA: TGTGCCAGCAGCGCGGGACAGGGGACCCGGGACTATGGCTACACCTTC.

This clone occurred a few times. The CDR3 sequence: CASSLYSGEGTGELFF. In nucleotides, the CDR3 is TGTGCCAGCAGCTTATATAGCGGAGAGGGGACCGGGGAGCTGTTTTTT. V is TRBV7-3 and J is TRBJ2-2; weak D call: TRBD2 (6 bases). This CDR3 has 16 residues. Per germline, CDR1 SGHTA and CDR2 FQGTGA. The V gene lost 2 bases and the J gene lost 5 bases, with 15 bases spanning the gap.

This chain joins TRBV4-3 and TRBJ2-7, with TRBD2 matching over 7 bases. This CDR3 region has 15 residues. Germline V gives CDR1 LGHNA, CDR2 YSLEER. The V and J ends lost 0 bases and 5 bases, in that order; junction bases with no gene match: 7. The CDR3, as DNA: TGCGCCAGCAGCCAAGATCGGCGGGGAGGGGACGAGCAGTACTTC. Translated: CASSQDRRGGDEQYF.

The chain carries TRBV6-1 and TRBJ2-7, with a weak D call TRBD2 (7 bases). The V end lost 0 bases, the J end lost 1 base, and 13 bases lay between the germline ends. The V gene's germline CDR1 is MNHNS and CDR2 SASEGT. This CDR3 is built from 16 residues. The CDR3 protein is CASSEARGGESYEQYF. CDR3 bases: TGTGCCAGCAGTGAAGCGAGAGGGGGGGAATCCTACGAGCAGTACTTC.

The chain joins TRBV9 to TRBJ2-1, with D maybe TRBD1 (6 bases). Trimming shortened V by 0 bases and J by 2 bases, and 9 bases separated the two germline ends. Germline lookup yields CDR1 SGDLS and CDR2 YYNGEE. CDR3 length equals 15 residues. CDR3 DNA: TGTGCCAGCAGCGTAGGTTCAGGGGCCTACAATGAGCAGTTCTTC. Amino acids: CASSVGSGAYNEQFF. The full variable domain, its missing parts supplied by reference TRBV9 and TRBJ2-1, is DSGVTQTPKHLITATGQRVTLRCSPRSGDLSVYWYQQSLDQGLQFLIQYYNGEERAKGNILERFSAQQFPDLHSELNLSSLELGDSALYFCASSVGSGAYNEQFFGPGTRLTVL.

This clone occurred a few times. DNA for the CDR3: TGTGCCAGCAGTCCAACAGGGGGCGGCGAGGTCATATTAGTTCCCCAGCATTTT. This encodes CASSPTGGGEVILVPQHF. The gene calls are TRBV28 and TRBJ1-5; TRBD1 aligns across 9 bases. Germline V lookup: CDR1 MDHEN, CDR2 SYDVKM. V trimming: 5 bases; J trimming: 10 bases; junction bases outside the gene matches: 21. The CDR3 is 18 residues long.

The V call is TRBV6-2 or TRBV6-3, the J call TRBJ1-5, with 9 bases that match TRBD1. The J segment lost 0 bases and the V segment lost 0 bases, leaving 6 bases of the junction unmatched. This CDR3 is 18 amino acids long. Germline V gene data show CDR1 as MNHEY and CDR2 as SVGEGT. The CDR3 bases are TGTGCCAGCAGTTACTCGACAGGGGGGACCTATAGCAATCAGCCCCAGCATTTT. It translates to CASSYSTGGTYSNQPQHF.

J is TRBJ2-7 and V is TRBV7-8; D gene uncertain. CDR1 and CDR2 (germline): SGHVS, FQNEAQ. The V end lost 2 bases, the J end lost 0 bases, and 11 bases lay between the germline ends. The CDR3 runs to 15 residues. Here the CDR3 reads CASSLNSQFSYEQYF. CDR3 sequence (DNA): TGTGCCAGCAGCTTAAACAGCCAGTTCTCCTACGAGCAGTACTTC.

This clone was seen a handful of times. The CDR3 sequence is CASSQYGGGPQPQHF. Here the CDR3 DNA reads TGTGCCAGCAGCCAGTACGGCGGGGGCCCCCAGCCCCAGCATTTT. V usage is TRBV3-1 (or the pseudogene TRBV3-2) and J usage is TRBJ1-5; tentatively, D is TRBD1 (6 bases). V was trimmed by 3 bases and J by 7 bases, leaving 16 bases between them. This CDR3 is 15 amino acids long. CDR1 is LGHDT and CDR2 is YNNKEL in the germline V gene (reference sequence).

The genes are TRBV27 and TRBJ1-5, with unresolved D. The germline CDR1 and CDR2 sequences are MNHEY and SMNVEV (reference sequence). Trimming removed 0 bases at V and 1 base at J, with 13 bases between. The CDR3 runs 17 residues. The CDR3 reads CASSLSYRSISNQPQHF. The CDR3 DNA sequence: TGTGCCAGCAGTTTATCGTATAGAAGCATCAGCAATCAGCCCCAGCATTTT.

The rearrangement uses TRBV7-8 and TRBJ2-2; perhaps TRBD2 as D (5 bases). V was clipped by 3 bases and J by 12 bases, with 23 bases between them. This CDR3 spans 16 amino acids. Germline values: CDR1 SGHVS, CDR2 FQNEAQ. The CDR3, as DNA: TGTGCCAGCAGCTTCCCCCGACTATTCATTACGGGTCAGCTGTTTTTT. Protein sequence: CASSFPRLFITGQLFF.

For the CDR3, the DNA is TGTGCCAGCAGTTTTCGGCAGGTTGAATCACCCCTCCACTTT. Amino acids: CASSFRQVESPLHF. V gene TRBV28 combines with J gene TRBJ1-6; D gene ambiguous. V gave up 3 bases and J gave up 10 bases, with 13 bases separating them. In germline, CDR1 is MDHEN, CDR2 SYDVKM. The CDR3 is 14 amino acids.

V is TRBV3-1 (or the pseudogene TRBV3-2) and J is TRBJ2-1; TRBD2 matches at 11 bases. CDR3 length: 19 amino acids. Germline loops: CDR1 LGHDT, CDR2 YNNKEL (reference sequence). V was clipped by 1 base and J by 2 bases; unmatched bases: 10. The CDR3 nucleotides are TGTGCCAGCAGCCAAGGAGCGGGTAGCGGGAGGGCCACCTACAATGAGCAGTTCTTC. This codes for CASSQGAGSGRATYNEQFF.

This clone was detected many times. This chain joins TRBV5-1 and TRBJ2-4; TRBD2 might be the D (5 bases). CDR1 is SGHRS and CDR2 is YFSETQ in the germline V gene. Trimming took off 3 bases at V and 7 bases at J, with 11 bases between the two ends. This CDR3 region has 13 residues. The CDR3 DNA is TGCGCCAGCAGCTACGGGGAGCCTAACATTCAGTACTTC. Translation: CASSYGEPNIQYF. Combining the CDR3 with reference TRBV5-1 and TRBJ2-4 gives the whole variable domain KAGVTQTPRYLIKTRGQQVTLSCSPISGHRSVSWYQQTPGQGLQFLFEYFSETQRNKGNFPGRFSGRQFSNSRSEMNVSTLELGDSALYLCASSYGEPNIQYFGAGTRLSVL.

This clone was seen a few times. The chain recombines TRBV24-1 with TRBJ2-2, with D perhaps matching TRBD1 (5 bases). The length of the CDR3 is 13 residues. V was shortened by 1 base and J by 13 bases, with 12 bases between the two germline ends. From germline, CDR1 is KGHDR and CDR2 SFDVKD. The CDR3 DNA sequence: TGTGCCACCAGTGATTTCGCCCAGGGTGCGCTGTTTTTT. Translation gives CATSDFAQGALFF.

V and J are TRBV11-3 and TRBJ2-1; D is ambiguous. Deletions cut 4 bases from V and 0 bases from J, with 10 bases between. Per germline, CDR1 SGHNT and CDR2 YENEEA. The CDR3 sequence is 15 residues long. CDR3 DNA sequence: TGTGCCAGCAGCTCTGCACCGAGCTCCTACAATGAGCAGTTCTTC. Protein product: CASSSAPSSYNEQFF.